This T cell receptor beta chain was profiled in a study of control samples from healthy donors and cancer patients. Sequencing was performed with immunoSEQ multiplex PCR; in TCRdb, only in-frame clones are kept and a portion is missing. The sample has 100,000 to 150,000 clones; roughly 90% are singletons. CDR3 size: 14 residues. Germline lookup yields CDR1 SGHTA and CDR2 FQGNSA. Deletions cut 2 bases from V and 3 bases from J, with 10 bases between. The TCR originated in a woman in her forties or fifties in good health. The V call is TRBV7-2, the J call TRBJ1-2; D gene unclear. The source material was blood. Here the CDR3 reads CASSLSQADYGYTF. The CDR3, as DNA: TGTGCCAGCAGCTTATCGCAGGCGGACTATGGCTACACCTTC.